This section outlines one TCR beta chain sequence together with its context. This sample is part of a study of shared clonotypes between healthy human individuals. Sequencing was performed with immunoSEQ multiplex PCR; in TCRdb, only in-frame clones are kept and a portion is missing. The sample consists of roughly 2,500,000 clones, under 95% of them appearing once. The receptor's source is a young man in good health. Some clones in this sample may be carry-over from other donors' samples. Sequencing was performed on naive CD4+ T cells from PBMCs. Subset denoted: CD45RA+ positively selected.

The CDR3 nucleotides read TGTGCCAGCAGCCTACCGACAGGGATTACCTCCTACGAGCAGTACTTC. Amino acid sequence: CASSLPTGITSYEQYF. This chain connects TRBV7-2 to TRBJ2-7; 7 bases are a match to TRBD1. Per germline, CDR1 SGHTA and CDR2 FQGNSA. The trim removed 5 bases at V and 0 bases at J, leaving 10 bases unmatched. The CDR3 covers 16 residues.